These T cell receptor beta chains were read from a single sample in a study of PD-1 blockade in classical Hodgkin lymphoma. TCRdb's copy holds only in-frame clones and misses some; the assay was immunoSEQ multiplex PCR. The sample includes roughly 27,000 clones, about 89% of them seen just once. Specimen: CD4+ T cells from blood. These TCRs come from a human donor with classical Hodgkin lymphoma. CDR3s include the opening cysteine and the closing phenylalanine or tryptophan. A D gene is named only where the DNA matches it firmly. For some rows the clone size is stated as once, few or many, or as a class when expanded; others skip it.

TRBV19,TRBJ1-5,TRBD1,NA,TGTGCCAGTAGTCAAGGGACAGGCAATCAGCCCCAGCATTTT,CASSQGTGNQPQHF
TRBV9,TRBJ2-5,NA,once,TGTGCCAGCAGCGTTCTTCCCGGGACACCAGCTCGGGTGGAGACCCAGTACTTC,CASSVLPGTPARVETQYF
TRBV5-6,TRBJ1-2,NA,NA,TGTGCCAGCAGCCTAGGGAGGGGCCACTATGGCTACACCTTC,CASSLGRGHYGYTF
TRBV10-3,TRBJ2-1,NA,NA,TGTGCCATTCTCCCCGGGGGCGGGAGAAATAACAATGAGCAGTTCTTC,CAILPGGGRNNNEQFF
TRBV10-3,TRBJ1-1,TRBD1,NA,TGTGCCGCCGGGAGTCGTAAGGGGGCTGGGAACACTGAAGCTTTCTTT,CAAGSRKGAGNTEAFF
TRBV4-1,TRBJ2-1,NA,NA,TGCGCCAGCAGCCAACTCCCTACAGGGATTCTCAATGAGCAGTTCTTC,CASSQLPTGILNEQFF
TRBV19,TRBJ2-7,NA,NA,TGTGCCAGTGTCTCGGCGCAGTACTTC,CASVSAQYF
TRBV6-5,TRBJ1-1,NA,once,TGTGCCAGCAGGACCGGCAGGGCAGAGTCCACTGAAGCTTTCTTT,CASRTGRAESTEAFF
TRBV7-9,TRBJ2-7,NA,NA,TGTGCCAGCAGCTTACCGCGGACTAATGGCGAGCAGTACTTC,CASSLPRTNGEQYF
TRBV5-1,TRBJ2-1,NA,NA,TGCGCCAGCAGCTTGGCCGAGGGGGGAGAGCAGTTCTTC,CASSLAEGGEQFF
TRBV5-1,TRBJ2-1,NA,NA,TGCGCCAGCAGCCCGGGCGGTTCGTCTGAGCAGTTCTTC,CASSPGGSSEQFF
TRBV6-1,TRBJ2-5,NA,NA,TGTGCCAGCAGTGAAACGGCCCGCCAGTACTTC,CASSETARQYF
TRBV18,TRBJ1-4,TRBD1,NA,TGTGCCAGCTCACCTGCCAGGGGGGACTCTGCTGAAAAACTGTTTTTT,CASSPARGDSAEKLFF
TRBV5-8,TRBJ1-1,NA,NA,TGTGCCAGCAGCTTGTCGCCGGGTGGGAACACTGAAGCTTTCTTT,CASSLSPGGNTEAFF
TRBV2,TRBJ2-7,TRBD1,NA,TGTGCCAGCGGGACAGGGGCGGGGGAGCAGTACTTC,CASGTGAGEQYF
TRBV5-4,TRBJ1-4,NA,NA,TGTGCCAGCAGCTTGGGGACAGAGAATGAAAAACTGTTTTTT,CASSLGTENEKLFF
TRBV28,TRBJ1-2,NA,NA,TGTGCCAGTAGACAGGCTTCGTATGGCTACACCTTC,CASRQASYGYTF
TRBV2,TRBJ2-3,NA,NA,TGTGCCAGCAGTGAAGCCCCCCAGAGCACAGATACGCAGTATTTT,CASSEAPQSTDTQYF
TRBV18,TRBJ2-1,TRBD1,NA,TGTGCCAGCTTCGGGACAGGGAGGCTAGCGGTTAACTACAATGAGCAGTTCTTC,CASFGTGRLAVNYNEQFF
TRBV5-5,TRBJ2-3,NA,NA,TGTGCCAGCAGCTGGGCGGACCTACCGCGGGATACGCAGTATTTT,CASSWADLPRDTQYF
TRBV4-2,TRBJ1-2,NA,NA,TGTGCCAGCAGCCAATACCGGGGCAGCCCCTATGGCTACACCTTC,CASSQYRGSPYGYTF
TRBV20-1,TRBJ2-7,TRBD2,NA,TGCAGTGCATACCCGAGCGGGAGTATGAACTTC,CSAYPSGSMNF
TRBV21-1,TRBJ2-7,NA,NA,TGTGCCAGCAGCCGGGAATATTCCTACGAGCAGTACTTC,CASSREYSYEQYF
TRBV7-2,TRBJ1-5,NA,NA,TGTGCCAGCAGCCTGGATAGCAATCAGCCCCAGCATTTT,CASSLDSNQPQHF
TRBV5-1,TRBJ2-2,TRBD2,NA,TGCGCCAGCAGCTCAGGGACTAGCGGGAACACCGGGGAGCTGTTTTTT,CASSSGTSGNTGELFF
TRBV7-2,TRBJ1-1,TRBD1,once,TGTGCCAGCAGAGCAGGGGGCCCGAACACTGAAGCTTTCTTT,CASRAGGPNTEAFF
TRBV5-8,TRBJ2-3,TRBD1,NA,TGTGCCAGCAGTTCTCGAGAAGGGACAGGGTATACAGATACGCAATATTTT,CASSSREGTGYTDTQYF
TRBV19,TRBJ1-5,NA,NA,TGTGCCAGTAGTGGAAGCAATCAGCCCCAGCATTTT,CASSGSNQPQHF
TRBV7-2,TRBJ2-6,NA,NA,TGTGCCAGCAGCCGGCCCCAGAGCTCTGGGGCCAACGTCCTGACTTTC,CASSRPQSSGANVLTF
TRBV2,TRBJ1-1,NA,NA,TGTGCCAGCAGCCATAATTACGAAACTGAAGCTTTCTTT,CASSHNYETEAFF
TRBV5-1,TRBJ1-3,NA,NA,TGCGCCAGCAGCTTGGGAAGCTCTGGAAACACCATATATTTT,CASSLGSSGNTIYF
TRBV2,TRBJ1-1,NA,NA,TGTGCCAGCAGTAAACAGGGTGACACTGAAGCTTTCTTT,CASSKQGDTEAFF
TRBV2,TRBJ1-1,NA,NA,TGTGCCAGCACTGAGGCCTCGGAGTTTACTGAAGCTTTCTTT,CASTEASEFTEAFF
TRBV7-2,TRBJ2-3,NA,NA,TGTGCCAGCAGCTTAGTAGGACAGAGCACAGATACGCAGTATTTT,CASSLVGQSTDTQYF
TRBV20-1,TRBJ2-7,NA,NA,TGCAGTGCAGCCGGTCCATCCGAGCAGTACTTC,CSAAGPSEQYF
TRBV1,TRBJ1-5,NA,NA,TGCACCAGCATCCGACGGGAGCGCAATCAGCCCCAGCATTTT,CTSIRRERNQPQHF
TRBV6-6,TRBJ2-3,NA,NA,TGTGCCAGCCGGGCGCTGGCAGATACGCAGTATTTT,CASRALADTQYF
TRBV7-7,TRBJ2-5,NA,NA,TGTGCCAGCAGCTTTGGGGGATCTAGCCCACGGGAGACCCAGTACTTC,CASSFGGSSPRETQYF
TRBV28,TRBJ1-2,NA,NA,TGTGCCAGCACTCCCGCGGACAGAGACGGCTATGGCTACACCTTC,CASTPADRDGYGYTF
TRBV11-2,TRBJ1-2,NA,NA,TGTGCCAGCAGCGAGAGACCAGGTTACTATGGCTACACCTTC,CASSERPGYYGYTF
TRBV4-3,TRBJ2-3,TRBD2,NA,TGCGCCAGCAGCTTAAGACTAGCGGGCACAGATACGCAGTATTTT,CASSLRLAGTDTQYF
TRBV7-6,TRBJ1-2,NA,NA,TGTGCCAGCAGCTTCCAGGGAAACTATGGCTACACCTTC,CASSFQGNYGYTF
TRBV19,TRBJ1-4,NA,NA,TGTGCCAGTACCCACTTGGGGGGAGGGAATGAAAAACTGTTTTTT,CASTHLGGGNEKLFF
TRBV7-9,TRBJ1-1,NA,NA,TGTGCCAGCAGCTTAGCGCTAGGGACTCGAAACACTGAAGCTTTCTTT,CASSLALGTRNTEAFF
TRBV9,TRBJ2-1,TRBD2,NA,TGTGCCAGCAGCCCCTTGGTGGGTGCCTCGGTCTTTCGGGAGGGCAATGAGCAGTTCTTC,CASSPLVGASVFREGNEQFF
TRBV7-8,TRBJ2-1,TRBD2,NA,TGTGCCAGCAGCATCAGCGGGAGGGCCCTCTTCTTC,CASSISGRALFF
TRBV7-2,TRBJ2-2,NA,NA,TGTGCCAGCAGCTTAGCGCTATCGGGGACCCGGATCGCGAACACCGGGGAGCTGTTTTTT,CASSLALSGTRIANTGELFF
TRBV7-6,TRBJ2-1,TRBD2,NA,TGTGCCAGCAGCTTGGCCGGGACTAGCTACAATGAGCAGTTCTTC,CASSLAGTSYNEQFF
TRBV7-2,TRBJ2-3,NA,NA,TGTGCCAGCAGCCCTAGCCCTGACGGGAGATGGGCAGATACGCAGTATTTT,CASSPSPDGRWADTQYF